The present T cell receptor beta chain was sequenced within a study of T cells after yellow fever vaccination. The CDR3 totals 15 residues. Per germline, CDR1 LGHNA and CDR2 YSLEER. V lost 3 bases to trimming and J lost 5 bases; unmatched junction nucleotides: 8. Template switching with 5'RACE generated the TCR cDNA and added a universal primer site and UMIs. Each CDR3 protein gets one entry after TCRdb re-called the 5' RACE reads with MiXCR. The table has hundreds of thousands of distinct CDR3 sequences, roughly 14% seen once. V gene TRBV4-3 combines with J gene TRBJ2-7, with 9 bases matching TRBD1. The receptor comes from a man aged 25-45 years who received the YFV17D yellow fever vaccine. This sample comprised PBMCs, obtained on the day of the yellow fever booster vaccination. The chain's CDR3 is CASSQYHRGQDEQYF. The CDR3, as DNA: TGCGCCAGCAGCCAGTACCACAGGGGGCAAGACGAGCAGTACTTC.